These 6 T cell receptor beta chains were sequenced from one sample in a study of OX40 agonist ivuxolimab in advanced cancers. Here immunoSEQ multiplex PCR was the method, and the copy in TCRdb shows in-frame clones only, minus some. The table has 60,000 to 85,000 clones, roughly 90% seen once. The source material was CD4+ or CD8+ T cells sorted from blood, sampled in a trial of the OX40 agonist ivuxolimab. The source of these receptors is an adult with an advanced solid tumor such as melanoma, head and neck, liver or kidney cancer.

About this clone: The junction departs from the called germline gene at one end, perhaps through a read error. The CDR3 region has the DNA TGTGCCAGCTCCCCTGGTGTGGCGAAAACCATTCAGTACTTC. Amino acid sequence: CASSPGVAKTIQYF. The chain employs TRBV18 and TRBJ2-4; D uncertain. Germline V gene data show CDR1 as KGHSH and CDR2 as LQKENI. This CDR3 is 14 amino acids long.

V usage is TRBV28 and J usage is TRBJ1-4; D is unclear. CDR1 is MDHEN, CDR2 SYDVKM, per germline. CDR3 length equals 12 residues. The germline V and J ends were trimmed by 2 bases and 8 bases, with 6 bases remaining between them. CDR3 sequence reads: CASSLGPEKLFF. Here the CDR3 DNA reads TGTGCCAGCAGTTTAGGGCCCGAAAAACTGTTTTTT.

This clone was detected once. This rearrangement joins TRBV12-5 to TRBJ2-1, with 7 bases matching TRBD2. Trimming at V came to 0 bases and at J to 5 bases, leaving 10 bases not matched to a gene. The CDR3 totals 17 residues. Germline CDR1 reads LGHNT; CDR2 reads FRNRAP. CDR3 in amino acids: CASGLVVGRGSDNEQFF. Here the CDR3 DNA reads TGTGCTAGTGGTTTGGTGGTAGGGCGGGGGTCCGACAATGAGCAGTTCTTC.

The chain is built from TRBV4-3 and TRBJ2-7; tentatively, D is TRBD2 (5 bases). V gave up 1 base and J gave up 1 base, with 11 bases separating them. The CDR3 runs to 15 residues. Germline CDR1 and CDR2: LGHNA and YSLEER. The CDR3 region is CASSQGLWESYEQYF. The CDR3 coding sequence is TGCGCCAGCAGCCAAGGCTTGTGGGAGTCCTACGAGCAGTACTTC.

This sequence joins TRBV5-1 and TRBJ2-7, with D uncertain. Germline loops: CDR1 SGHRS, CDR2 YFSETQ. The CDR3 length is 14 residues. The germline V and J ends were trimmed by 4 bases and 1 base, with 12 bases remaining between them. The CDR3 reads CASSLQALSYEQYF. The CDR3 nucleotides are TGCGCCAGCAGCCTCCAGGCCTTATCCTACGAGCAGTACTTC.

The rearrangement joins TRBV7-8 to TRBJ2-1; possibly TRBD2 for D (6 bases). The V gene's germline CDR1 is SGHVS and CDR2 FQNEAQ. With 4 bases removed from V and 6 bases from J, the gap between germline ends came to 16 bases. The CDR3 runs 15 residues. The CDR3 loop is CASSSRDSQINEQFF. CDR3 coding DNA: TGTGCCAGCAGCTCCCGGGACTCCCAGATCAATGAGCAGTTCTTC. The complete variable domain, with remaining parts taken from reference TRBV7-8 and TRBJ2-1, reads GAGVSQSPRYKVAKRGQDVALRCDPISGHVSLFWYQQALGQGPEFLTYFQNEAQLDKSGLPSDRFFAERPEGSVSTLKIQRTQQEDSAVYLCASSSRDSQINEQFFGPGTRLTVL.